This TCR beta chain comes out of a study of T cells in Graves' hyperthyroidism and ophthalmopathy (dated by TCRdb to the late 2010s). Describing the broader study: Peripheral blood samples were taken at the time of initial diagnosis, prior to any treatment. For training and testing, the roughly 97 patients in the discovery cohort were randomly divided in a 7:3 ratio. An independent validation cohort of some 18 hyperthyroidism patients and approximately 15 patients who later progressed to ophthalmopathy tested prospective prediction of ophthalmopathy. To identify TCR V-J signatures that set the groups apart, the researchers used a discovery cohort of 95 to 100 patients, made up of 40 to 45 with Graves' ophthalmopathy and 57 with stable Graves' hyperthyroidism. After blood sampling, hyperthyroidism patients were treated with methimazole at a starting dose of 30 mg daily, and ophthalmopathy patients were treated with high-dose intravenous methylprednisolone. The paper reports TCR Vbeta CDR3 sequencing of roughly 140 peripheral blood samples: around 41 ophthalmopathy, approximately 74 hyperthyroidism and roughly 17 progressor patients. Thyroid tissue and blood T-cell repertoires from six Graves' hyperthyroidism patients were also compared in the study. The study at large found these results: A model built on a 13 V-J signature distinguished ophthalmopathy from stable hyperthyroidism, reaching roughly 88% sensitivity and about 81% specificity in cross-validation and 80%/75% in testing. No statistical method was used to set the sample size in advance, and investigators knew the group allocation. Most expanded thyroid clonotypes (frequency above 0.001) were also found in blood, which suggests that blood repertoires may mirror thyroid immune responses. During validation, the model predicted progression to ophthalmopathy a median of approximately 6 months ahead of onset, with more than 55% sensitivity and around 72% specificity.

In the ophthalmopathy patients, disease was moderately to severely active, with a Clinical Activity Score of 3 or more, a NOSPECS grade of 4 or more, and a duration of less than 3 months. Any patient with an uncontrolled infection, another autoimmune disease, pregnancy or lactation was excluded. Diagnoses were based on clinical symptoms, serum thyroxine and TRAb, thyroid ultrasound and orbital computed tomography. Ficoll-Paque density gradient centrifugation was used to isolate PBMCs from 10 ml of fresh peripheral blood. Trizol reagent was used to extract total RNA, and RNA quality was then checked on an Agilent 2100 Bioanalyzer. This clonotype was seen repeatedly, ten times or more. The clone's antigen remains unknown. No much larger clonotype is one base removed from it; base qualities were not supplied. Sequences MDHEN (CDR1) and SYDVKM (CDR2) are obtained from the germline V gene. V drops 2 bases and J drops 3 bases, leaving 10 bases in between. From its cysteine to its phenylalanine, the CDR3 spans 15 amino acids. Just CDR3 DNA is preserved here, 45 bases in frame from base 1.

The TCR beta CDR3 regions were amplified from the RNA transcripts. For the first round of RT-PCR on the TCR CDR3, the HTBI primer set was used together with the Qiagen OneStep RT-PCR kit. Libraries were constructed in a second round of multiplex PCR, after which size selection and purification were carried out. Libraries were sequenced paired-end with 100 bp reads on an Illumina HiSeq2000. In the authors' own workflow: SOAPnuke was used to process the raw data, throwing out any read that contained adapters or uncalled bases, had a mean Phred below 15, or lacked an exact constant-primer or identifier match. High-quality paired reads were merged with COPE v1.2.5, and unique nucleotide sequences were defined as clonotypes. MiTCR v1.1 was used to align the clonotypes against IMGT TRBV, TRBD and TRBJ reference segments. The analysis was restricted to V-J combinations with a frequency above 0.0001, which together covered just over 99% of the repertoires. The TCS score was defined as F50 (clonal expansion) divided by E x V (chaos), with BLOSUM62-based TCRdist calculated between CDR3 peptides within each V-J. Welch's t-statistics and random forest reduced roughly 530 V-J features to fewer than 15, which were used in a naive Bayes classifier (R e1071). TCRdb's own reprocessing of the public reads used fastp at Q25 and MiXCR and kept productive beta chains. Rows matching on CDR3 protein sequence are summarized as one entry with the most common DNA and genes. Here the V and J calls rest on TCRdb's processing, not on the authors' analysis. This sample comprises some 570,000 distinct CDR3 sequences, 15% to 20% of them detected only once. The ten largest clones represent approximately 15% of the sample.

Sequenced input: blood. This TCR was recovered from a woman aged 18-29 years with Graves' ophthalmopathy. The chain is assembled from TRBV28 and TRBJ1-4, with no confident D gene call. CDR3 reads: CASSLREQSNEKLFF. The DNA sequence is given as TGTGCCAGCAGTTTAAGGGAACAGTCTAATGAAAAACTGTTTTTT.